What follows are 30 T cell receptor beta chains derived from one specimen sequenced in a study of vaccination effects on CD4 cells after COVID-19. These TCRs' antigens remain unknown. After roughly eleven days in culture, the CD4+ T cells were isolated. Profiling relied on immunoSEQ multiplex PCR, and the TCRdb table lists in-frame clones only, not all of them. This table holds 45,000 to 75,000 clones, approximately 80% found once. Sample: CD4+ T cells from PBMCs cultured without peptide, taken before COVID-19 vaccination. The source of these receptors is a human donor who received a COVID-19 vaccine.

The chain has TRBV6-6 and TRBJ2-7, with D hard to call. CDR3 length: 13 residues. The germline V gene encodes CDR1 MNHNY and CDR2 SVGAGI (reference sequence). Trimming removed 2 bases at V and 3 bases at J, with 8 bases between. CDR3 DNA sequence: TGTGCCAGCAGTTACAGGGTGGACTACGAGCAGTACGTC. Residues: CASSYRVDYEQYV.

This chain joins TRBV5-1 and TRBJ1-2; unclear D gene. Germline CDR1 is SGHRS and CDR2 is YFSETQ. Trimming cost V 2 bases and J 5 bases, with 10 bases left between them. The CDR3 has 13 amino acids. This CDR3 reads CASSLQTVYGYTF. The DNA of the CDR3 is TGCGCCAGCAGCTTACAGACGGTATATGGCTACACCTTC.

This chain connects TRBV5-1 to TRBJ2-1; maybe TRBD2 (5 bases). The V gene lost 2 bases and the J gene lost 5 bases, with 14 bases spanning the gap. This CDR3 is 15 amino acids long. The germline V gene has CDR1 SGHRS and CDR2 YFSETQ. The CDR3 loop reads CASSFTRLEDNEQFF. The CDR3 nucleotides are TGCGCCAGCAGCTTCACTAGGTTGGAGGACAATGAGCAGTTCTTC.

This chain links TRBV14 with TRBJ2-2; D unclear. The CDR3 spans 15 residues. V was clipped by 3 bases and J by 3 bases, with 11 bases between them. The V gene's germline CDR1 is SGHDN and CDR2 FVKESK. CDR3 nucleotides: TGTGCCAGCAGCCAGGGTTACGGGTACACCGGGGAGCTGTTTTTT. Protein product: CASSQGYGYTGELFF. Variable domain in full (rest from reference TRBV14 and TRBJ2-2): EAGVTQFPSHSVIEKGQTVTLRCDPISGHDNLYWYRRVMGKEIKFLLHFVKESKQDESGMPNNRFLAERTGGTYSTLKVQPAELEDSGVYFCASSQGYGYTGELFFGEGSRLTVL.

The CDR3 nucleotides are TGTGCCAGCAGCCAATTATCCATCCGCCAAGGGCAGTTCTTC. Translating it yields CASSQLSIRQGQFF. This chain joins TRBV3-1 (or the pseudogene TRBV3-2) and TRBJ2-1; D ambiguous. V dropped 2 bases and J dropped 12 bases, with 17 bases sitting between them. The CDR3 covers 14 residues. Germline loops: CDR1 LGHDT, CDR2 YNNKEL (reference sequence).

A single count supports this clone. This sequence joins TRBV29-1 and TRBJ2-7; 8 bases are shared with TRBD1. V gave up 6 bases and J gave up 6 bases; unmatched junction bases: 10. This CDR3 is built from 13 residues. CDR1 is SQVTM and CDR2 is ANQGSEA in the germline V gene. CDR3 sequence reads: CSVIPQGAGEQYV. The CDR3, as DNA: TGCAGCGTAATACCTCAGGGGGCTGGCGAGCAGTACGTC.

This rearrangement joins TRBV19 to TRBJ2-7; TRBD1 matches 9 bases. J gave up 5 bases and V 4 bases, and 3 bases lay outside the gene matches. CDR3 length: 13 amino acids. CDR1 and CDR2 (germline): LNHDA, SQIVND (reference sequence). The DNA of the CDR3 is TGTGCCAGTAGTACCCGGACAGGGGACGAGCAGTACGTC. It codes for CASSTRTGDEQYV.

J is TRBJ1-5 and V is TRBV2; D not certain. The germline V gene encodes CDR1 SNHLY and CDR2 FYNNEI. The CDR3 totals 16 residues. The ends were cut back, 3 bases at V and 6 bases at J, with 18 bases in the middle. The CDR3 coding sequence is TGTGCCAGCAGTGAGGACGAGTTGGTAGCAAGTCAGCCCCAGCATTTT. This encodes CASSEDELVASQPQHF.

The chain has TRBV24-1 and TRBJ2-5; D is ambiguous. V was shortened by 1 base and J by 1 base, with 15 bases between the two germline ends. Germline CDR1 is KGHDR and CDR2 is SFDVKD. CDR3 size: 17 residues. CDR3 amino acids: CATSDLAGISSQETQYF. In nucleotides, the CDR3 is TGTGCCACCAGTGATTTAGCTGGGATTTCTTCCCAAGAGACCCAGTACTTC.

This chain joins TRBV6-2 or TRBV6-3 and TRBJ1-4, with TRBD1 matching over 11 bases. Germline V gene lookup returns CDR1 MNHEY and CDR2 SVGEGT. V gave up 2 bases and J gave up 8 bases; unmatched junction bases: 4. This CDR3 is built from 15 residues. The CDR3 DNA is TGTGCCAGCAGTTACCCGGGACAGGGGGAGGAAAAACTGTTTTTT. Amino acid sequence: CASSYPGQGEEKLFF.

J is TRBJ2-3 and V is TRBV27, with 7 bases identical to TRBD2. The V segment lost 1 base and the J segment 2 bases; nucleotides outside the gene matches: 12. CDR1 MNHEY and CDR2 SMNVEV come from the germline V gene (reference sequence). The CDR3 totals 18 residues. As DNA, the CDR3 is TGTGCCAGCAGTTTATTTGGAGTTGGGCTAGCGGACACAGATACGCAGTATTTT. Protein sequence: CASSLFGVGLADTDTQYF.

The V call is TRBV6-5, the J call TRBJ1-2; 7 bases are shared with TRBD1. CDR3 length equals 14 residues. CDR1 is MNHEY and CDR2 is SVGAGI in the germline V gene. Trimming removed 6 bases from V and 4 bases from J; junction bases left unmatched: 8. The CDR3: CASSGHDRVYGYTF. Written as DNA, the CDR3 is TGTGCCAGCAGCGGACACGACAGGGTCTATGGCTACACCTTC.

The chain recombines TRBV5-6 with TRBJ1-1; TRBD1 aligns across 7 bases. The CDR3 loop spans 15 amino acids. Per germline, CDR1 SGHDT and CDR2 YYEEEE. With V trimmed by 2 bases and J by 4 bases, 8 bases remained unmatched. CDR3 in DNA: TGTGCCAGCAGCTTACCGACAGGGAAGGTCACTGAAGCTTTCTTT. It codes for CASSLPTGKVTEAFF.

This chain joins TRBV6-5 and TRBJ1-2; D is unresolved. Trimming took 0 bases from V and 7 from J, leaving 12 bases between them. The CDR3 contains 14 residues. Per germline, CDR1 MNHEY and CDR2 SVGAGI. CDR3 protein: CASSYSGQLGGYTF. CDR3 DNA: TGTGCCAGCAGTTACTCCGGGCAGCTCGGTGGCTACACCTTC.

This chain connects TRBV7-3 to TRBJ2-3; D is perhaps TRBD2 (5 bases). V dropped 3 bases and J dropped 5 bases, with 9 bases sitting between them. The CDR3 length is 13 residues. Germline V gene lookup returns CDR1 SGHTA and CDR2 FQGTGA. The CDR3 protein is CASSLPGVDTQYF. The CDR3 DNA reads TGTGCCAGCAGCTTGCCCGGGGTAGATACGCAGTATTTT. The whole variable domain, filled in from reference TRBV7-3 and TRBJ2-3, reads GAGVSQTPSNKVTEKGKYVELRCDPISGHTALYWYRQSLGQGPEFLIYFQGTGAADDSGLPNDRFFAVRPEGSVSTLKIQRTERGDSAVYLCASSLPGVDTQYFGPGTRLTVL.

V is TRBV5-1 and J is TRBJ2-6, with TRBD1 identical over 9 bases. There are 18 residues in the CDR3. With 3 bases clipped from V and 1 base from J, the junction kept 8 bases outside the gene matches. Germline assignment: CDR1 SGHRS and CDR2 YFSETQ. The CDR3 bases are TGCGCCAGCAGCTCAGTGACAGGGGGAATATCTGGGGCCAACGTCCTGACTTTC. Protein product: CASSSVTGGISGANVLTF. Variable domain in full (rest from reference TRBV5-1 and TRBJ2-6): KAGVTQTPRYLIKTRGQQVTLSCSPISGHRSVSWYQQTPGQGLQFLFEYFSETQRNKGNFPGRFSGRQFSNSRSEMNVSTLELGDSALYLCASSSVTGGISGANVLTFGAGSRLTVL.

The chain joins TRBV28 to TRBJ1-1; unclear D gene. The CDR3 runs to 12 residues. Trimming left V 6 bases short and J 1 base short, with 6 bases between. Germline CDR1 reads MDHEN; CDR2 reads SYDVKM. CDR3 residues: CASRRRNTEAFF. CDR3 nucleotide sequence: TGTGCCAGCAGAAGGAGGAACACTGAAGCTTTCTTT.

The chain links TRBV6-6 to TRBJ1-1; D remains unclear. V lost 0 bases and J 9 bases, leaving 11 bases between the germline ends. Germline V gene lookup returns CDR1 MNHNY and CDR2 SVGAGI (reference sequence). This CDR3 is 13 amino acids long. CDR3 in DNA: TGTGCCAGCAGTTACTCGAGGGAAAATCAAGCTTTCTTT. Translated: CASSYSRENQAFF.

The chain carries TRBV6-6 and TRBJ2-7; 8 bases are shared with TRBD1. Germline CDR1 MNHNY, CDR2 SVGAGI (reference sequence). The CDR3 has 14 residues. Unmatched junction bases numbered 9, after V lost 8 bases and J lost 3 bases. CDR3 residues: CASSRGQGHYEQYV. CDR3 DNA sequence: TGTGCCAGCTCCCGAGGACAGGGCCACTACGAGCAGTACGTC.

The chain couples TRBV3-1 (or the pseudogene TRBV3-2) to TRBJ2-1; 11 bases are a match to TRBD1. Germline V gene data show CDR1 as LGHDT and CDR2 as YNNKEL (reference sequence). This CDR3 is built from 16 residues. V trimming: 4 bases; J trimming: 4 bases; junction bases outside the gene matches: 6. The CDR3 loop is CASSRTGTGGYNEQFF. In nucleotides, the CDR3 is TGTGCCAGCAGCCGTACCGGGACAGGGGGTTACAATGAGCAGTTCTTC.

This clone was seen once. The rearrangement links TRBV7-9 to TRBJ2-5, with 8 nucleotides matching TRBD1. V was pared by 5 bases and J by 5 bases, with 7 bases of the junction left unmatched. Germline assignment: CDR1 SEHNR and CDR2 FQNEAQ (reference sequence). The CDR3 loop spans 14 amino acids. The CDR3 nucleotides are TGTGCCAGCAGCGTAGGCGGGACAGGCGAGACCCAGTACTTC. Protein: CASSVGGTGETQYF.

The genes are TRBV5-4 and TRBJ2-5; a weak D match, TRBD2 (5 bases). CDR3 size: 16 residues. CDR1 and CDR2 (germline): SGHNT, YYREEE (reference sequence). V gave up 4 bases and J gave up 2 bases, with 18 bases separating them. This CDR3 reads CASSRVGTPGQETQYF. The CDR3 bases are TGTGCCAGCAGCCGGGTGGGTACGCCGGGGCAAGAGACCCAGTACTTC.

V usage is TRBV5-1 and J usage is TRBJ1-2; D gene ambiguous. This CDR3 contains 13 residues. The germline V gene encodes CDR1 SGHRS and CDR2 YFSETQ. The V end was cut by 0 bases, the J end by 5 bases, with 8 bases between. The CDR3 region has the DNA TGCGCCAGCAGCTTGGCCGACGGATATGGCTACACCTTC. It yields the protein CASSLADGYGYTF.

The CDR3 DNA reads as TGTGCCAGCAGCCAACCGCGTGGTCCGGGCGAGCAGTACGTC. Translating gives CASSQPRGPGEQYV. The genes are TRBV6-2 or TRBV6-3 and TRBJ2-7; D is ambiguous. The germline gives CDR1 MNHEY, CDR2 SVGEGT. The CDR3 runs 14 residues. V lost 6 bases and J lost 6, with 18 bases in between.

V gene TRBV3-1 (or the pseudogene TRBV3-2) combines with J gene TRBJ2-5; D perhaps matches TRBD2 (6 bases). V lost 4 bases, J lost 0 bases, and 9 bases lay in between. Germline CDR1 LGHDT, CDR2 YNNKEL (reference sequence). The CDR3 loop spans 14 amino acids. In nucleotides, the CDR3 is TGTGCCAGCAGCCGTGGGGGGAACCAAGAGACCCAGTACTTC. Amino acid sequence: CASSRGGNQETQYF.

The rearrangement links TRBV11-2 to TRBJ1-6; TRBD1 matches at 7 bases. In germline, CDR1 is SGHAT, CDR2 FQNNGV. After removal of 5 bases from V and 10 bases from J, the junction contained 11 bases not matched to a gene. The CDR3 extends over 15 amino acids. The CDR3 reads CASSRQGEVNSPLHF. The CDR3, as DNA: TGTGCCAGCAGCAGACAGGGTGAGGTTAACTCACCCCTCCACTTT.

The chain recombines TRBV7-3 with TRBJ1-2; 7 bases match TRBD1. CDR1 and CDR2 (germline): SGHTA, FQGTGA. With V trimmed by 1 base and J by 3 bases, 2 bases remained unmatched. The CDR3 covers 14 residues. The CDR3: CASSLIQGDYGYTF. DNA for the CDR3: TGTGCCAGCAGCTTAATTCAGGGGGACTATGGCTACACCTTC.

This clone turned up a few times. The CDR3 protein is CASSTQGIYGYTF. CDR3 bases: TGCGCCAGCAGCACACAGGGAATCTATGGCTACACCTTC. The genes are TRBV5-1 and TRBJ1-2; D is possibly TRBD1 (6 bases). CDR3 size: 13 residues. Per the germline V gene, CDR1 is SGHRS and CDR2 is YFSETQ. V was trimmed by 4 bases and J by 4 bases, leaving 11 bases between them.

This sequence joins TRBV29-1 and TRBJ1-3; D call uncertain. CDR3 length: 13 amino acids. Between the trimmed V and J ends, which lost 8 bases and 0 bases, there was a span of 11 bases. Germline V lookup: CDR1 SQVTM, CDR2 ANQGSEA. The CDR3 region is CSMRGNSGNTIYF. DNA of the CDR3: TGCAGCATGAGAGGAAACTCTGGAAACACCATATATTTT.

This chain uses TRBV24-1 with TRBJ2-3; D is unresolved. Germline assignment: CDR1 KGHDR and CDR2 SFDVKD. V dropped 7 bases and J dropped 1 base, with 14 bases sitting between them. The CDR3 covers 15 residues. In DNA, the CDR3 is TGTGCCACCAGCCACCCCAAAAGGGGCACAGATACGCAGTATTTT. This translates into CATSHPKRGTDTQYF.